The T cell receptor (beta chain) under discussion was sequenced for a study of cytomegalovirus exposure and HLA in healthy donors. General study points: Across donors, most TCRs were seen rarely, yet some public ones were widespread.

This table comes from immunoSEQ multiplex PCR, and its TCRdb copy is limited to in-frame clones, with some not included. The top ten hold about 12% of the sample, which has approximately 230,000 clones, about 90% seen once. For this clone: Its antigen remains unidentified.

The receptor was isolated from a man between 18 and 29 years old in good health and CMV-seropositive. Sequenced: PBMCs.

The CDR3: CASSPGGFSGTQYF. DNA of the CDR3: TGTGCCAGCAGCCCGGGGGGTTTTTCGGGGACCCAGTACTTC. The chain combines TRBV5-8 with TRBJ2-5, with TRBD2 matching 7 bases. The CDR3 runs to 14 residues. With V trimmed by 4 bases and J by 7 bases, 10 bases remained unmatched. From germline, CDR1 is SGHTS and CDR2 YDEGEE.